This T cell receptor beta chain was documented in a study of T cells in Graves' hyperthyroidism and ophthalmopathy. Whole-study findings and limits: Most thyroid clonotypes that were expanded above 0.001 also turned up in blood.

Amplification yielded TCR beta CDR3 regions, with RNA transcripts as the source. A first-round RT-PCR of the TCR CDR3 used the HTBI primer set. TCRdb re-derived calls from the multiplex PCR reads in MiXCR, one entry per CDR3 protein. The sample comprises under 400,000 distinct CDR3 sequences, roughly 23% of which are singletons, and 50% rests with the top ten. In germline, CDR1 is MDHEN, CDR2 SYDVKM. The V and J ends lost 7 bases and 6 bases respectively, with 11 bases between them. The CDR3 runs 12 residues. The definition of stable Graves' hyperthyroidism was no ophthalmopathy progression within 18 months. Hyperthyroidism, newly diagnosed and lasting under 2 months, affected patients aged 18 to 65. Not enrolled were patients with uncontrolled infection, other autoimmune disease, pregnancy or lactation. This clonotype was seen a handful of times. Its antigen is not known.

The TCR originated in a woman between 50 and 59 years old with Graves' hyperthyroidism. The sequenced sample consisted of blood. This chain connects TRBV28 to TRBJ2-3; D may be TRBD1 (6 bases). The CDR3 here is CASMQGWDTQYF. CDR3 coding DNA: TGTGCCAGCATGCAGGGGTGGGATACGCAGTATTTT.